This record looks at one T cell receptor beta chain sequence and its context. What it binds is unknown. This sample stems from a study of CXCR3-negative and CXCR3-positive naive CD8 T cells. At the level of the study: Overall TRB read output was approximately 140 million, and each library contained about 1.5 +/- 0.3 million reads.

Points from the study as a whole: For CXCR3-positive naive cells, TRB CDR3s were more hydrophobic than those of CXCR3-negative naive cells. The study found that naive CXCR3-negative and CXCR3-positive cells shared TRBV-TRBJ usage, while memory cells differed. Researchers report CXCR3 expression partially decreased after cryopreservation, with fresh PBMCs used in most assays. Memory CD8+ cells showed much lower diversity, while both naive subsets were comparably high.

UMI-labeled 5' RACE TRB cDNA libraries were prepared from the cells. Reprocessing the 5' RACE reads, TCRdb reports a single entry for every CDR3 protein and omits DNA. The sample features some 64,000 distinct CDR3 sequences, with around 0.8% in its top ten. Sample: naive CXCR3+ CD8+ T cells from blood. Subset meaning: CD45RO-CCR7+CD27+CD95- naive CD8+ T cells expressing CXCR3 (TNR3+). The receptor comes from a human donor in good health. Some clones in this sample may be carry-over from other donors' samples.

The CDR3 here is CSVFANTGELFF. The gene calls are TRBV29-1 and TRBJ2-2. The CDR3 is 12 amino acids. Germline assignment: CDR1 SQVTM and CDR2 ANQGSEA.